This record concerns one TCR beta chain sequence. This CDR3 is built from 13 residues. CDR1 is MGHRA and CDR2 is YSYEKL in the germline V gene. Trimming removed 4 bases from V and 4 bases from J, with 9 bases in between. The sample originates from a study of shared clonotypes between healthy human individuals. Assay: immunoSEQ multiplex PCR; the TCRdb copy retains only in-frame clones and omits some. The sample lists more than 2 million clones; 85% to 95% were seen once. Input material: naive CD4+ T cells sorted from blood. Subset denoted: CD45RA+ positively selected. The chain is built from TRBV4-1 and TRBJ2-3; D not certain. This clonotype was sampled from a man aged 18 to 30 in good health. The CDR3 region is CASSRPSSDTQYF. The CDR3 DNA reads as TGCGCCAGCAGCCGGCCGAGTTCAGATACGCAGTATTTT.